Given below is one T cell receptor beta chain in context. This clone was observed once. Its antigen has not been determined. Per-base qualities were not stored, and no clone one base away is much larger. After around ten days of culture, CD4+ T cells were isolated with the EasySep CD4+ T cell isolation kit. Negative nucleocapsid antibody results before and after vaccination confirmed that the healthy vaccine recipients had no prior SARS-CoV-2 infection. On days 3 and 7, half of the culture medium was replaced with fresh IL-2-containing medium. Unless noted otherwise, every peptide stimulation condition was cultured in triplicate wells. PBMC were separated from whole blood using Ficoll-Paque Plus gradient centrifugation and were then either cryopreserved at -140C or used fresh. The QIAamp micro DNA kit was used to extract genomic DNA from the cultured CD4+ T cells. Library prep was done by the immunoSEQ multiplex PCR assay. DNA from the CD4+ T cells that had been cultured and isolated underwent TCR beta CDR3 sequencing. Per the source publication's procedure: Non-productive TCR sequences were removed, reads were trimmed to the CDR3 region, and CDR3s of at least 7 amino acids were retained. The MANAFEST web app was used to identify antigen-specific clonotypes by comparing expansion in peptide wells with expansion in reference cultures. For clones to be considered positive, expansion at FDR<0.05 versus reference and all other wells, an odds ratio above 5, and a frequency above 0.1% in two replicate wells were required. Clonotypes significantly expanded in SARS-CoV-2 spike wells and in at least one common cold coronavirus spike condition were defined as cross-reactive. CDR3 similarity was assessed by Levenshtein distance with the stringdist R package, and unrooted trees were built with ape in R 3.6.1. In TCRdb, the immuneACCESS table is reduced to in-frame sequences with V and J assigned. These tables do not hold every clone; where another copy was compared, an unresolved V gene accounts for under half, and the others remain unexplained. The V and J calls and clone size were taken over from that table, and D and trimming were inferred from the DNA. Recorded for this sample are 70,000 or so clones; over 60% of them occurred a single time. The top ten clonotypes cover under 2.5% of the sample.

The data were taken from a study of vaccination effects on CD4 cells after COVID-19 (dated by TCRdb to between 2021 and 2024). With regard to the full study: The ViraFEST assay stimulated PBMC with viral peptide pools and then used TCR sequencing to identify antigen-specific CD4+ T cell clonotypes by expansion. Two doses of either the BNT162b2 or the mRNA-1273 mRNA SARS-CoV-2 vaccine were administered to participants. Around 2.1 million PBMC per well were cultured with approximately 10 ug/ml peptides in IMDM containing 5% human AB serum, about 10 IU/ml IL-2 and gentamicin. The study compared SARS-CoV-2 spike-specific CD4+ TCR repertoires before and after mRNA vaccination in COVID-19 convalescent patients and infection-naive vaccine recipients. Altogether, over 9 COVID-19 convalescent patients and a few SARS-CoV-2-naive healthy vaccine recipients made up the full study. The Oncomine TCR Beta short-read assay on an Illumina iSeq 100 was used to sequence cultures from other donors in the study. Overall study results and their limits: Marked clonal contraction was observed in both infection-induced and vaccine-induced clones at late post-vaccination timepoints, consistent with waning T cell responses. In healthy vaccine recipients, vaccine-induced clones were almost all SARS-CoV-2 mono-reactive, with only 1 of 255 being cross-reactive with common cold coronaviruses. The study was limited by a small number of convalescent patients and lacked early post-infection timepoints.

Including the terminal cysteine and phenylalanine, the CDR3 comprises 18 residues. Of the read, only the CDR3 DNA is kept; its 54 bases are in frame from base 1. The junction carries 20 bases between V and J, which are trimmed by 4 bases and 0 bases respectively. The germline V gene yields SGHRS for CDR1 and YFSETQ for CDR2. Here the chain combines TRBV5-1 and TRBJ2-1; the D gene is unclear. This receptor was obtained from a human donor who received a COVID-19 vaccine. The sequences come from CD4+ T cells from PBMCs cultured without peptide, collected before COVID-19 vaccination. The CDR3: CASSLVVGQRSSYNEQFF. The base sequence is TGCGCCAGCAGCCTCGTTGTTGGCCAGAGGAGCTCCTACAATGAGCAGTTCTTC. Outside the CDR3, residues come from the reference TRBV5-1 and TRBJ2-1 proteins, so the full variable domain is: KAGVTQTPRYLIKTRGQQVTLSCSPISGHRSVSWYQQTPGQGLQFLFEYFSETQRNKGNFPGRFSGRQFSNSRSEMNVSTLELGDSALYLCASSLVVGQRSSYNEQFFGPGTRLTVL.